The 7 T cell receptor beta chains presented below share a single source sample, sequenced in a study of PD-1 blockade in classical Hodgkin lymphoma. Patients all relapsed after autologous stem cell transplantation, and there was variation in brentuximab vedotin exposure. Measured with immunoSEQ multiplex PCR; TCRdb has only the in-frame clones, and not every one. Counted here are about 11,000 clones, less than 80% occurring once; the ten biggest clones make up around 9.3%. Specimen: peripheral blood mononuclear cells (PBMCs), collected at baseline. These receptors originate from a human donor with classical Hodgkin lymphoma.

The rearrangement uses TRBV27 and TRBJ1-4; D uncertain. The germline V gene encodes CDR1 MNHEY and CDR2 SMNVEV (reference sequence). This CDR3 is built from 13 residues. The V end lost 1 base, the J end lost 5 bases, and 5 bases lay between the germline ends. CDR3 sequence: CASSLWPNEKLFF. The CDR3 region has the DNA TGTGCCAGCAGTTTATGGCCGAATGAAAAACTGTTTTTT.

The chain couples TRBV11-2 to TRBJ1-6; possible D gene TRBD1, 6 bases. V was cut by 5 bases and J by 6 bases, with 14 bases left in between. The CDR3 extends over 15 amino acids. Germline V gene sequence: CDR1 SGHAT, CDR2 FQNNGV. CDR3 sequence (DNA): TGTGCCAGCAGCCCTGGAGGACAGTCTAATTCACCCCTCCACTTT. Encoded protein: CASSPGGQSNSPLHF.

This chain joins TRBV7-3 and TRBJ2-5, with 9 bases that match TRBD2. The length of the CDR3 is 15 residues. V was pared by 5 bases and J by 4 bases, with 8 bases of the junction left unmatched. Germline V gene lookup returns CDR1 SGHTA and CDR2 FQGTGA. The CDR3 region has the DNA TGTGCCAGCAGCCTTGGGGTAGCGGGAGCAGAGACCCAGTACTTC. It is translated as CASSLGVAGAETQYF. Together with reference TRBV7-3 and TRBJ2-5, the CDR3 gives the full variable domain: GAGVSQTPSNKVTEKGKYVELRCDPISGHTALYWYRQSLGQGPEFLIYFQGTGAADDSGLPNDRFFAVRPEGSVSTLKIQRTERGDSAVYLCASSLGVAGAETQYFGPGTRLLVL.

A remark on this clone: The junction departs from germline at one end; a sequencing error may be responsible. This rearrangement joins TRBV27 to TRBJ2-5, with 7 bases fitting TRBD2. The CDR3 is made up of 16 amino acids. In germline, CDR1 is MNHEY, CDR2 SMNVEV (reference sequence). CDR3 DNA: TGTGCCGGCAGTTTATATACTAGCGATAGAGGGGAGACCCAGTACTTC. Its translation: CAGSLYTSDRGETQYF.

The V and J genes are TRBV14 and TRBJ1-2; TRBD1 aligns across 7 bases. Germline lookup yields CDR1 SGHDN and CDR2 FVKESK. This CDR3 has 15 residues. V dropped 3 bases and J dropped 6; count of bases not matched to a gene: 10. In DNA, the CDR3 is TGTGCCAGCAGCCACCGGGGACAGTCATTCGATGGCTACACCTTC. This translates into CASSHRGQSFDGYTF.

The rearrangement links TRBV18 to TRBJ1-1; no firm D call. The V end lost 0 bases, the J end lost 0 bases, and 2 bases lay between the germline ends. Germline loops: CDR1 KGHSH, CDR2 LQKENI. The CDR3 extends over 13 amino acids. CDR3 bases: TGTGCCAGCTCACCACCCATGAACACTGAAGCTTTCTTT. It yields the protein CASSPPMNTEAFF.

This clone is a singleton in its sample. This sequence joins TRBV27 and TRBJ1-2, with D unresolved. Germline V gene data show CDR1 as MNHEY and CDR2 as SMNVEV (reference sequence). Trimming took off 5 bases at V and 4 bases at J, with 17 bases between the two ends. This CDR3 has 15 amino acids. This CDR3 is CASSTQALGGYGYTF. CDR3 bases: TGTGCCAGCAGTACCCAGGCGTTAGGTGGCTATGGCTACACCTTC.